A single sample gave rise to the 13 T cell receptor beta chains below, sequenced in a study of T cells after yellow fever vaccination. In TCRdb, the 5' RACE reads were re-called with MiXCR into one record per CDR3 protein. The sample holds a few hundred thousand distinct CDR3 sequences, approximately 4% seen once. This sample comprised PBMCs, obtained 5 days after the yellow fever booster vaccination. The receptors come from a man aged 18-30 years who received the YFV17D yellow fever vaccine.

Ten or more counts support this clonotype. This chain connects TRBV5-1 to TRBJ2-2, with a tentative D call TRBD1 (5 bases). Deletions cut 2 bases from V and 5 bases from J, with 13 bases between. The CDR3 is made up of 15 amino acids. Germline values: CDR1 SGHRS, CDR2 YFSETQ. CDR3 sequence: CASSFARAETGELFF. The CDR3 bases are TGCGCCAGCAGCTTCGCCAGGGCTGAGACCGGGGAGCTGTTTTTT. Full variable domain (rest looked up from reference TRBV5-1 and TRBJ2-2): KAGVTQTPRYLIKTRGQQVTLSCSPISGHRSVSWYQQTPGQGLQFLFEYFSETQRNKGNFPGRFSGRQFSNSRSEMNVSTLELGDSALYLCASSFARAETGELFFGEGSRLTVL.

V gene TRBV28 combines with J gene TRBJ2-6, with a weak D call TRBD1 (6 bases). The CDR3 is 16 residues long. V lost 10 bases, J lost 0 bases, and 16 bases lay in between. Germline CDR1 is MDHEN and CDR2 is SYDVKM. The DNA for the CDR3 is TGTGCCATCTCCCGGGACACCCACTCTGGGGCCAACGTCCTGACTTTC. Translation: CAISRDTHSGANVLTF. Complete variable domain (other parts from reference TRBV28 and TRBJ2-6): DVKVTQSSRYLVKRTGEKVFLECVQDMDHENMFWYRQDPGLGLRLIYFSYDVKMKEKGDIPEGYSVSREKKERFSLILESASTNQTSMYLCAISRDTHSGANVLTFGAGSRLTVL.

This clonotype was seen more than once but under ten times. V gene TRBV4-3 combines with J gene TRBJ1-1; D is unresolved. CDR3 length: 17 residues. V was clipped by 0 bases and J by 0 bases, with 14 bases between them. Germline CDR1 and CDR2: LGHNA and YSLEER. CDR3 coding DNA: TGCGCCAGCAGCCAAGACCCCTTCGATGGGATGAACACTGAAGCTTTCTTT. It encodes CASSQDPFDGMNTEAFF.

The chain is built from TRBV2 and TRBJ2-3; D is possibly TRBD1 (5 bases). This CDR3 has 14 residues. The germline V gene has CDR1 SNHLY and CDR2 FYNNEI. Trimming removed 10 bases from V and 2 bases from J, with 16 bases in between. The CDR3 region is CATARRGSTDTQYF. As DNA, the CDR3 is TGTGCCACAGCTCGTAGGGGTTCCACAGATACGCAGTATTTT. The full variable domain, with the rest looked up from reference TRBV2 and TRBJ2-3, is EPEVTQTPSHQVTQMGQEVILRCVPISNHLYFYWYRQILGQKVEFLVSFYNNEISEKSEIFDDQFSVERPDGSNFTLKIRSTKLEDSAMYFCATARRGSTDTQYFGPGTRLTVL.

CDR3 sequence (DNA): TGTGCCAGCAGTGAGGGGACAGGGTCCTATGGCTACACCTTC. The encoded protein is CASSEGTGSYGYTF. This chain connects TRBV2 to TRBJ1-2; 9 positions agree with TRBD1. Germline assignment: CDR1 SNHLY and CDR2 FYNNEI. V trimming: 3 bases; J trimming: 4 bases; junction bases outside the gene matches: 3. The CDR3 loop spans 14 amino acids.

A word on this clonotype: Since a much larger clone is just one base distant, this may be a read error. This chain uses TRBV7-2 with TRBJ1-2, with D maybe TRBD1 (5 bases). Germline V gene data show CDR1 as SGHTA and CDR2 as FQGNSA. CDR3 length: 14 amino acids. The V and J ends lost 5 bases and 7 bases respectively, with 17 bases between them. Written as DNA, the CDR3 is TGTGCCAGCAGCCAGAGTCAGGGACCGAGTGGCTACACCTTC. It translates to CASSQSQGPSGYTF.

Only a few counts were recorded for this clonotype. The J gene is TRBJ1-2, the V gene TRBV4-3; 8 nucleotides line up with TRBD1. Trimming removed 2 bases from V and 3 bases from J; junction bases left unmatched: 5. CDR1 LGHNA and CDR2 YSLEER come from the germline V gene. CDR3 length equals 15 residues. In DNA, the CDR3 is TGCGCCAGCAGCCAAATGAGGACAGGGTACTATGGCTACACCTTC. It encodes CASSQMRTGYYGYTF.

This clonotype was recorded a few times. This chain joins TRBV27 and TRBJ1-2; D uncertain. Germline V CDR1 and CDR2: MNHEY, SMNVEV (reference sequence). Trimming took 5 bases from V and 8 from J, leaving 15 bases between them. The CDR3 extends over 13 amino acids. CDR3 region: CASSPIGAGGYTF. In DNA form, the CDR3 reads TGTGCCAGCAGTCCCATTGGAGCCGGAGGCTACACCTTC.

This clonotype has at least ten counts. J is TRBJ2-7 and V is TRBV5-1; 7 nucleotides agree with TRBD1. Germline assignment: CDR1 SGHRS and CDR2 YFSETQ. This CDR3 region has 14 residues. The V segment lost 0 bases and the J segment 3 bases; nucleotides outside the gene matches: 3. CDR3 region: CASSLDPGGYEQYF. CDR3 sequence (DNA): TGCGCCAGCAGCTTGGATCCAGGGGGCTACGAGCAGTACTTC.

This clonotype has at least ten counts. This chain joins TRBV9 and TRBJ1-2; 7 bases fit TRBD1. V was pared by 3 bases and J by 0 bases, with 5 bases of the junction left unmatched. The length of the CDR3 is 15 residues. The germline CDR1 and CDR2 sequences are SGDLS and YYNGEE. CDR3 DNA sequence: TGTGCCAGCAGCGCAGGGGGACCGACTAACTATGGCTACACCTTC. Translated, it gives CASSAGGPTNYGYTF.

This clonotype was recorded many times. The chain employs TRBV7-6 and TRBJ2-5; D is possibly TRBD2 (6 bases). The CDR3 has 16 amino acids. Deletions cut 1 base from V and 4 bases from J, with 16 bases between. The germline V gene encodes CDR1 SGHVS and CDR2 FNYEAQ. The CDR3 loop is CASSLGPADGGETQYF. CDR3 in DNA: TGTGCCAGCAGCTTAGGCCCCGCCGACGGGGGAGAGACCCAGTACTTC.

The chain employs TRBV6-4 and TRBJ1-6; D unresolved. The CDR3 runs 13 residues. Trimming removed 4 bases from V and 10 bases from J, with 11 bases in between. Germline CDR1 reads MRHNA; CDR2 reads SNTAGT. CDR3 sequence: CASSALVDSPLHF. As DNA, the CDR3 is TGTGCCAGCAGTGCATTGGTGGACTCACCCCTCCACTTT.

The CDR3 protein is CASRPSRTSGGPTYEQYF. The CDR3 bases are TGTGCCAGCAGACCTTCTAGGACTAGCGGGGGGCCGACCTACGAGCAGTACTTC. The chain uses TRBV25-1 and TRBJ2-7, with 14 nucleotides matching TRBD2. The CDR3 sequence is 18 residues long. Germline values: CDR1 MGHDK, CDR2 SYGVNS. V trimming: 6 bases; J trimming: 2 bases; junction bases outside the gene matches: 12.